This TCR beta chain derives from a study of shared clonotypes between healthy human individuals. Points from the study as a whole: It was observed that roughly 5.4% of naive CD4 clonotypes were shared across a few donors.

Comment on this clone: Its antigen remains unknown.

Germline values: CDR1 MNHNS, CDR2 SASEGT. The germline V and J ends were trimmed by 7 bases and 2 bases, with 17 bases remaining between them. The CDR3 consists of 15 residues. Splitting of each subset's genomic DNA was done evenly across several immunoSEQ plates. Per the study methods: ImmunoSEQ gave junction-only sequences without quality scores, so filtering differed. Some clones are missing from TCRdb's copy, which holds only in-frame ones; the method was immunoSEQ multiplex PCR. The V and J calls and the clone size are those of that table, but D and trimming were determined from the DNA. The data hold 1.4 million or so clones, with approximately 98.5% observed a single time.

The chain recombines TRBV6-1 with TRBJ1-2; unclear D gene. The sequence came from a man aged 25 to 40 in good health. The material sequenced was naive CD4+ T cells sorted from blood. The subset: CD45RA+ positively selected. This CDR3 is CASKHQESSNYGYTF. The CDR3 DNA follows: TGTGCCAGCAAGCATCAGGAGTCGTCGAACTATGGCTACACCTTC.